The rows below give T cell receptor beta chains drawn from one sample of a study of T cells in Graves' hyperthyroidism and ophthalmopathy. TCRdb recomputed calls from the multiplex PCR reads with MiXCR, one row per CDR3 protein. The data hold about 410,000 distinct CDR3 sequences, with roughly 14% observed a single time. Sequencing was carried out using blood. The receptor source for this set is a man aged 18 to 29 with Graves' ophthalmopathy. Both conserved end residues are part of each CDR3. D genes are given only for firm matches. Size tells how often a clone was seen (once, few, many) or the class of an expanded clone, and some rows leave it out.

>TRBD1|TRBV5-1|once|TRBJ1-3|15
TGCGCCGAAGAGGACAGGCGATACTCTGGAAACACCATATATTTT
CAEEDRRYSGNTIYF
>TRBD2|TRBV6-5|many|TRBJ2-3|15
TGTGCCAGCAGTTACCAGCGGGGGGTCACAGATACGCAGTATTTT
CASSYQRGVTDTQYF
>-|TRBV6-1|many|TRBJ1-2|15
TGTGCCAGCAGTGAAGGTTCAGCCGCGAACTATGGCTACACCTTC
CASSEGSAANYGYTF
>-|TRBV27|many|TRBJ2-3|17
TGTGCCAGCAGTTATGTCCCGTTCTCGATCATCACAGATACGCAGTATTTT
CASSYVPFSIITDTQYF
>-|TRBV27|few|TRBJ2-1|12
TGTGCCACCTCTCGGACCTACAATGAGCAGTTCTTC
CATSRTYNEQFF
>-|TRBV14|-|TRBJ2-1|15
TGTGCCAGCAGCCACCCTAGCAGCTCCTACAATGAGCAGTTCTTC
CASSHPSSSYNEQFF
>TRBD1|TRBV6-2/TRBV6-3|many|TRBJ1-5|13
TGTGCCAGCACGGGACAGGGTGGTCAGCCCCAGCATTTT
CASTGQGGQPQHF
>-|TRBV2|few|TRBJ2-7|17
TGTGCCAGCAGTGAAGGAGGGGGGGCCTTTCTTACCTACGAGCAGTACTTC
CASSEGGGAFLTYEQYF
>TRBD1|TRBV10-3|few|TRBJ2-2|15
TGTGCCAACCGTCCCGGGACAGGAGGCACCGGGGAGCTGTTTTTT
CANRPGTGGTGELFF
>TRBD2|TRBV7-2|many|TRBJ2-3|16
TGTGCCAGCAGCTTAGGGGGACTAGCGGGCCCAGATACGCAGTATTTT
CASSLGGLAGPDTQYF
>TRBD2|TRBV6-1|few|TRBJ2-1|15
TGTGCCAGCAGCCAAACCGGGACTAGCGGGGGGGAGCAGTTCTTC
CASSQTGTSGGEQFF
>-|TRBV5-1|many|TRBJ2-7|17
TGCGCCAGCAGCTTCGGGGGTGGACACCGAAGCTCCTACGAGCAGTACTTC
CASSFGGGHRSSYEQYF
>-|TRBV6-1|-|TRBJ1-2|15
TGTGCCAGCACCCTTACCAGGGGAAGCAGCTATGGCTACACCTTC
CASTLTRGSSYGYTF
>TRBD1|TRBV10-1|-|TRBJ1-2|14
TGCGCCAGCAGTGAGTCGACAGGGCGCTATGGCTACACCTTC
CASSESTGRYGYTF
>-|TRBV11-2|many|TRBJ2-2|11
TGTGCCAGCAGTTTCGTCGGGGAGCTGTTTTTT
CASSFVGELFF
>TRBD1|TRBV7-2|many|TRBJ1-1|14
TGTGCCAGCAGTCGTGACAGGGGTCAGACTGAAGCTTTCTTT
CASSRDRGQTEAFF
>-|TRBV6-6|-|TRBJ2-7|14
TGTGCCAGCAGTTACGGGCCAGGGGTCTACGAGCAGTACTTC
CASSYGPGVYEQYF
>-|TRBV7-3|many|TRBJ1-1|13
TGTGCCAGCAGCTTATATGTGGACACTGAAGCTTTCTTT
CASSLYVDTEAFF
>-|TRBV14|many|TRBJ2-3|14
TGTGCCAGCAGCCAAGGCACCTTCCAAGATACGCAGTATTTT
CASSQGTFQDTQYF
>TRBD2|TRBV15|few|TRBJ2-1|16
TGTGCCACCAGCAGAGTATATCTAGCGGGGCACAATGAGCAGTTCTTC
CATSRVYLAGHNEQFF
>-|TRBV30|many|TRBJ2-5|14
TGTGCCTGGAGTGTACCGGGGAGTGGTCAGACCCAGTACTTC
CAWSVPGSGQTQYF
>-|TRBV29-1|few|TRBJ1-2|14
TGCAGCGTTGAATCGTTAACAGGGTTGGAGGGCTACACCTTC
CSVESLTGLEGYTF
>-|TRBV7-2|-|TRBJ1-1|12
TGTGCCAGCAGCTTAGCGACAGCTGAAGCTTTCTTT
CASSLATAEAFF
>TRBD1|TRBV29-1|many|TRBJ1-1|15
TGCAGCGTTGAAGATCGACAGGGGGTGAACACTGAAGCTTTCTTT
CSVEDRQGVNTEAFF
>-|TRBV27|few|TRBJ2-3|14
TGTGCCAGCAGTTCGTGGGAGGGGGGAGATACGCAGTATTTT
CASSSWEGGDTQYF
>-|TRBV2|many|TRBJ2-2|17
TGTGCCAGCAGTGAACGGTCGCCGACGGCGAACACCGGGGAGCTGTTTTTT
CASSERSPTANTGELFF
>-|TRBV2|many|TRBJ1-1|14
TGTGCCAGCAGTGATGGGGCGGCGAACACTGAAGCTTTCTTT
CASSDGAANTEAFF
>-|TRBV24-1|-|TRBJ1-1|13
TGTGCCACCAGTGATCCTCGGTGGAATGAAGCTTTCTTT
CATSDPRWNEAFF
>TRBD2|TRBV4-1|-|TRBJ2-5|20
TGCGCCAGCAGCCAAGATCGAAGAGTTGCGGGAGGGCCCTCAGATGAGACCCAGTACTTC
CASSQDRRVAGGPSDETQYF
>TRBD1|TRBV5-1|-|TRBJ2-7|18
TGCGCCAGCAGCTTGTTACCGGGGACAGATCTTCGGTCCTACGAGCAGTACTTC
CASSLLPGTDLRSYEQYF
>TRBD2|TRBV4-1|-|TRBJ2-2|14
TGCGCCAGCAGCCAAAGACTAGCGGGCGGGGAGCTGTTTTTT
CASSQRLAGGELFF
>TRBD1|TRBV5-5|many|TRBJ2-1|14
TGTGCCAGCAGCTTATGGACAGGGGGCAATGAGCAGTTCTTC
CASSLWTGGNEQFF
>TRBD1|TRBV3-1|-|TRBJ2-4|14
TGTGCCAGCAGCCCACGGGACAGGGGTCACATTCAGTACTTC
CASSPRDRGHIQYF
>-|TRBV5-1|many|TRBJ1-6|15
TGCGCCAGCAGCTTGGAGCTCCTAGGGGCATCACCCCTCCACTTT
CASSLELLGASPLHF
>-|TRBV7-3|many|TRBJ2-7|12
TGTGCCAGCAGCACCCGGACCGACGAGCAGTACTTC
CASSTRTDEQYF
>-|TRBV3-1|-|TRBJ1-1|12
TGTGCCAGCAGCCAAGCTTCCACTGAAGCTTTCTTT
CASSQASTEAFF
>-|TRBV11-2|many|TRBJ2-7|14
TGTGCCAGCAGCCCCATGTGGGTTGAGTACGAGCAGTACTTC
CASSPMWVEYEQYF
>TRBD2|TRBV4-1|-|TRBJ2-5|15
TGCGCCAGCAGCCAGGACCCGGGACTAGAAGAGACCCAGTACTTC
CASSQDPGLEETQYF
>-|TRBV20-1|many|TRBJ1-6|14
TGCAGTGCTAGAGGGGGGGTTGGGGATTCACCCCTCCACTTT
CSARGGVGDSPLHF
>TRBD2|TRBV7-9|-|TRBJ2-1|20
TGTGCCAGCAGCTTATTGGGACTAGACAGGTCACCAAGCTCCTACAATGAGCAGTTCTTC
CASSLLGLDRSPSSYNEQFF